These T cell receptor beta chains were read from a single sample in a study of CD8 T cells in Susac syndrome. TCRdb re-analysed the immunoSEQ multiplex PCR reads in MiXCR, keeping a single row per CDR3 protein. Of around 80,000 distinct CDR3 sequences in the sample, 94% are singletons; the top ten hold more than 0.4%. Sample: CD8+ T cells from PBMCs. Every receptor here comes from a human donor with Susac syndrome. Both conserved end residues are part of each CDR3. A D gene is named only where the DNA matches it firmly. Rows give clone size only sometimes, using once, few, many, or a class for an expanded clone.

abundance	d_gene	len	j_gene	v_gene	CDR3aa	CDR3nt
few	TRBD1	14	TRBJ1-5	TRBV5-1	CASSRKGGLQPQHF	TGCGCCAGCAGCCGGAAAGGGGGCCTACAGCCCCAGCATTTT
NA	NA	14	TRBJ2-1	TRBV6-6	CASFATGPANEQFF	TGTGCCAGTTTCGCTACAGGACCAGCCAATGAGCAGTTCTTC
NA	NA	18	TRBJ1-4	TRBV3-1	CASSQEVARESAREKLFF	TGTGCCAGCAGCCAAGAGGTCGCCAGGGAAAGCGCCCGAGAAAAACTGTTTTTT
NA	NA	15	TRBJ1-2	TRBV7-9	CASTIRGRSDYGYTF	TGTGCCAGCACCATACGGGGGAGGAGTGATTATGGCTACACCTTC
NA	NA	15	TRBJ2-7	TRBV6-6	CASSFTESFTRGQYF	TGTGCCAGCAGTTTCACGGAGTCCTTTACGCGGGGGCAGTACTTC
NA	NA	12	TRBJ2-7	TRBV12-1	CASSSPRGEQYF	TGTGCCAGCAGCTCTCCTCGCGGGGAGCAGTACTTC
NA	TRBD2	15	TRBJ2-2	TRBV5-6	CASLKRGGQTGELFF	TGTGCCAGCCTTAAGCGGGGGGGCCAAACCGGGGAGCTGTTTTTT
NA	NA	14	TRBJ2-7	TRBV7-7	CASSLEASSYEQYF	TGTGCTAGCAGCTTAGAGGCCAGCTCCTACGAGCAGTACTTC
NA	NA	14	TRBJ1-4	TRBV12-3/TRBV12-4	CASSWTVNNEKLFF	TGTGCCAGCAGTTGGACAGTCAATAATGAAAAACTGTTTTTT
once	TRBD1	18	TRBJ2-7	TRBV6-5	CASSYSGTGERLSYEQYF	TGTGCCAGCAGTTACAGTGGGACAGGGGAACGTCTTTCTTACGAGCAGTACTTC
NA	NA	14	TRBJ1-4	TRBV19	CASSTGTINEKLFF	TGTGCCAGTAGTACCGGGACGATAAATGAAAAACTGTTTTTT
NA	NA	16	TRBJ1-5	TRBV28	CASSLIRLRGNQPQHF	TGTGCCAGCAGCCTTATCCGATTACGGGGCAATCAGCCCCAGCATTTT
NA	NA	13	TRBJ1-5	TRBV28	CASSPGRNQPQHF	TGTGCCAGCAGCCCAGGACGCAATCAGCCCCAGCATTTT
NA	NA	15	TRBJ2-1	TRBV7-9	CASSPLEGVRNEQFF	TGTGCCAGCAGCCCCCTTGAGGGAGTAAGGAATGAGCAGTTCTTC
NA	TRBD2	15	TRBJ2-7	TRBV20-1	CSARDITSGLYEQYF	TGCAGTGCTAGAGATATAACTAGCGGACTCTACGAGCAGTACTTC
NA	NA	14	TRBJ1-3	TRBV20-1	CSASNRHDGNTIYF	TGCAGTGCTAGTAATAGGCACGATGGAAACACCATATATTTT
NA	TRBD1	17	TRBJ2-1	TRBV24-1	CATTIPPTGGSYNEQFF	TGTGCCACAACAATCCCCCCAACAGGGGGCTCCTACAATGAGCAGTTCTTC
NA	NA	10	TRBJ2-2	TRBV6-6	CASRTGELFF	TGTGCCAGCAGGACCGGGGAGCTGTTTTTT
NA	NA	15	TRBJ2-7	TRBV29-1	CSVEDRQTSSYEQYF	TGCAGCGTTGAAGATAGACAGACAAGCTCCTACGAGCAGTACTTC
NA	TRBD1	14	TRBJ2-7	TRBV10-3	CAISAGTAYYEQYF	TGTGCCATCAGTGCGGGGACAGCCTACTACGAGCAGTACTTC
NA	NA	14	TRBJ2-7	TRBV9	CASSMRGIGDEQYF	TGTGCCAGCAGCATGCGGGGTATTGGAGACGAGCAGTACTTC
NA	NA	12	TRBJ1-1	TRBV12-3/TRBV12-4	CASSFVGDWAFF	TGTGCCAGCAGTTTTGTGGGGGATTGGGCTTTCTTT
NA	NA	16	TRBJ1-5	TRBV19	CASSMGTWGSLSPQHF	TGTGCCAGTAGTATGGGCACTTGGGGCAGCCTAAGTCCCCAGCATTTT
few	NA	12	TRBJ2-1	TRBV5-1	CASSLGVNEQFF	TGCGCCAGCAGCCTAGGGGTCAATGAGCAGTTCTTC
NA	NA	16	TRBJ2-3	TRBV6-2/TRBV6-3	CASSRRGPPSTDTQYF	TGTGCCAGCAGTCGACGGGGGCCTCCTAGCACAGATACGCAGTATTTT
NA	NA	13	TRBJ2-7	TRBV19	CASKGRDSYEQYF	TGTGCCAGTAAGGGCAGGGACTCCTACGAGCAGTACTTC
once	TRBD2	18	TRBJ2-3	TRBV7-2	CASSLVVRLAGITDTQYF	TGTGCCAGCAGCTTAGTGGTGCGGCTAGCGGGGATTACAGATACGCAGTATTTT
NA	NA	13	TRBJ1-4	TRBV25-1	CASSEFSNEKLFF	TGTGCCAGCAGTGAATTTAGTAATGAAAAACTGTTTTTT
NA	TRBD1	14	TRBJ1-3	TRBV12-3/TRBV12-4	CASRATGPGNTIYF	TGTGCCAGCAGGGCGACAGGGCCTGGAAACACCATATATTTT